The 30 T cell receptor beta chains presented below share a single source sample, sequenced in a study of post-analysis software for immune sequencing data. Overall study results and limits: TRBV5-6, TRBV5-1 and TRBV20-1 belonged to a set of a few TRBV segments that were more frequent in patients than controls.

TCR beta cDNA libraries had unique molecular identifiers. A single record per CDR3 protein comes from TCRdb applying MiXCR to the PCR reads. The table has under 900,000 distinct CDR3 sequences, around 50% seen once. Their specific antigens are unknown. Sequenced material: blood. These receptors came from a girl aged 5 to 17 with multiple sclerosis.

This chain connects TRBV12-3 or TRBV12-4 to TRBJ1-1; no clear D gene. Trimming pared 1 base from V and 8 bases from J, leaving 11 bases between. This CDR3 region has 13 residues. In DNA, the CDR3 is TGTGCCAGCAGTTTAGAATCGAACAGAGAAGCTTTCTTT. Its protein product is CASSLESNREAFF.

Turning to this clonotype: It may be a read error: a sequence one base away is much more abundant. The chain is built from TRBV12-3 or TRBV12-4 and TRBJ1-1; no reliable D call. V dropped 8 bases and J dropped 1 base, with 8 bases sitting between them. This CDR3 has 12 amino acids. CDR3 protein: CASCLGNTEAFF. CDR3 bases: TGTGCCAGCTGCTTGGGGAACACTGAAGCTTTCTTT.

This clonotype was seen a few times. The genes are TRBV20-1 and TRBJ2-3, with D possibly being TRBD2 (6 bases). The CDR3 contains 14 residues. Germline V gene lookup returns CDR1 DFQATT and CDR2 SNEGSKA (reference sequence). V was trimmed by 3 bases and J by 1 base, leaving 11 bases between them. The CDR3 is CSASGSLGTDTQYF. CDR3 DNA: TGCAGTGCTAGCGGGAGTCTCGGCACAGATACGCAGTATTTT.

Here the CDR3 reads CASRENLVPDEQFF. The CDR3 DNA reads as TGTGCCAGCAGGGAAAATCTCGTCCCTGATGAGCAGTTCTTC. The V call is TRBV2, the J call TRBJ2-1; D remains ambiguous. From germline, CDR1 is SNHLY and CDR2 FYNNEI. Trimming took off 6 bases at V and 8 bases at J, with 17 bases between the two ends. The CDR3 loop spans 14 amino acids.

The chain links TRBV5-1 to TRBJ2-3, with TRBD2 identical over 15 bases. V lost 6 bases, J lost 6 bases, and 2 bases stayed unmatched. This CDR3 has 14 amino acids. Germline CDR1 and CDR2: SGHRS and YFSETQ. CDR3 sequence reads: CASTGTSGGDTQYF. The CDR3 DNA follows: TGCGCCAGCACCGGGACTAGCGGGGGGGATACGCAGTATTTT.

V is TRBV29-1 and J is TRBJ2-3; TRBD1 matches at 9 bases. There are 18 residues in the CDR3. V lost 2 bases and J lost 5; bases outside the gene matches: 17. The germline gives CDR1 SQVTM, CDR2 ANQGSEA. This chain's CDR3 is CSVETGGPPQTPLDTQYF. CDR3 DNA: TGCAGCGTTGAAACAGGGGGCCCCCCTCAGACCCCTCTAGATACGCAGTATTTT.

This chain joins TRBV27 and TRBJ2-7, with 9 bases aligning to TRBD1. This CDR3 is built from 14 residues. Germline CDR1 reads MNHEY; CDR2 reads SMNVEV (reference sequence). The J segment lost 6 bases and the V segment lost 5 bases, leaving 8 bases of the junction unmatched. The CDR3 loop is CASSPTGQGSEQYF. CDR3 bases: TGTGCCAGCAGTCCCACGGGACAGGGATCCGAGCAGTACTTC.

The chain employs TRBV5-1 and TRBJ2-3; a weak D match, TRBD2 (5 bases). The V and J ends lost 1 base and 2 bases respectively, with 11 bases between them. Germline V gene lookup returns CDR1 SGHRS and CDR2 YFSETQ. This CDR3 spans 15 amino acids. CDR3 protein: CASSLFEGVTDTQYF. CDR3 in DNA: TGCGCCAGCAGCTTGTTTGAGGGAGTCACAGATACGCAGTATTTT.

J is TRBJ1-2 and V is TRBV29-1; possibly TRBD1 for D (5 bases). The CDR3 consists of 16 residues. The germline V gene has CDR1 SQVTM and CDR2 ANQGSEA. V gave up 3 bases and J gave up 4 bases, with 21 bases separating them. The CDR3 is CSVDYPTSSTGYGYTF. The CDR3 nucleotides read TGCAGCGTTGATTACCCGACTTCGAGTACAGGCTATGGCTACACCTTC.

The chain is built from TRBV6-1 and TRBJ2-5; weak D call: TRBD1 (5 bases). The CDR3 sequence is 16 residues long. Germline V lookup: CDR1 MNHNS, CDR2 SASEGT. V was cut by 6 bases and J by 1 base, with 18 bases left in between. CDR3 protein: CASRTPSRVFQETQYF. The CDR3 nucleotides read TGTGCCAGCAGAACCCCCTCCAGGGTCTTCCAAGAGACCCAGTACTTC.

This clonotype showed up just a few times. The junction does not match germline at one end; this may be a read error. The V gene is TRBV4-1, the J gene TRBJ1-5; D call uncertain. The CDR3 sequence is 17 residues long. Looked up from germline, CDR1 is MGHRA and CDR2 is YSYEKL. The CDR3 protein is CASSQDPIWVSDQPQHF. The CDR3 bases are TGCGCCAGCAGCCAAGATCCCATCTGGGTTAGCGATCAGCCCCAGCATTTT.

The V and J genes are TRBV30 and TRBJ2-4; no firm D call. CDR1 and CDR2 (germline): GTSNPN, SVGIG (reference sequence). This CDR3 spans 13 amino acids. Trimming shortened V by 1 base and J by 9 bases, and 13 bases separated the two germline ends. The DNA of the CDR3 is TGTGCCTGGAGTGATGGGATAGAGACCATTCAGTACTTC. Its translation: CAWSDGIETIQYF.

This clonotype turned up a few times. The rearrangement joins TRBV27 to TRBJ2-3; TRBD2 matches 7 bases. Trimming at V came to 4 bases and at J to 4 bases, leaving 8 bases not matched to a gene. CDR3 length: 15 residues. Germline V lookup: CDR1 MNHEY, CDR2 SMNVEV (reference sequence). The DNA of the CDR3 is TGTGCCAGCAGTTCCTCCAGCGGGGCGGCAGATACGCAGTATTTT. This codes for CASSSSSGAADTQYF.

V is TRBV12-3 or TRBV12-4 and J is TRBJ2-3; no clear D. This CDR3 has 12 amino acids. The V end was cut by 0 bases, the J end by 5 bases, with 3 bases between. CDR3 nucleotides: TGTGCCAGCAGTTTAGCGAAAGATACGCAGTATTTT. Amino acid sequence: CASSLAKDTQYF.

This clonotype was recorded a few times. The chain is built from TRBV11-2 and TRBJ1-1; D is perhaps TRBD1 (5 bases). V lost 0 bases and J lost 1, with 9 bases in between. Germline assignment: CDR1 SGHAT and CDR2 FQNNGV. The length of the CDR3 is 15 residues. CDR3 DNA: TGTGCCAGCAGCTTAGAAGCGACAGCGAACACTGAAGCTTTCTTT. Protein sequence: CASSLEATANTEAFF.

The chain couples TRBV7-9 to TRBJ1-2, with 9 bases lining up with TRBD1. The CDR3 extends over 15 amino acids. Germline V gene lookup returns CDR1 SEHNR and CDR2 FQNEAQ (reference sequence). V gave up 3 bases and J gave up 5 bases; unmatched junction bases: 7. The CDR3 is CASSLEGTGMYGYTF. CDR3 DNA: TGTGCCAGCAGCTTGGAAGGGACAGGGATGTATGGCTACACCTTC.

A single count supports this clonotype. The genes are TRBV20-1 and TRBJ1-4, with 10 bases aligning to TRBD1. Unmatched junction bases numbered 5, after V lost 4 bases and J lost 6 bases. Germline CDR1 DFQATT, CDR2 SNEGSKA (reference sequence). The CDR3 sequence is 14 residues long. This chain's CDR3 is CSATRQGADEKLFF. In nucleotides, the CDR3 is TGCAGTGCTACCCGACAGGGGGCAGATGAAAAACTGTTTTTT.

This chain joins TRBV6-5 and TRBJ1-2; D may be TRBD1 (6 bases). Germline loops: CDR1 MNHEY, CDR2 SVGAGI. The CDR3 extends over 15 amino acids. V dropped 0 bases and J dropped 7 bases, with 15 bases sitting between them. For the CDR3, the DNA is TGTGCCAGCAGTTACTCGAACAGGGCCCGAAGTGGCTACACCTTC. Its translation is CASSYSNRARSGYTF.

This clonotype was recorded a few times. V gene TRBV7-9 combines with J gene TRBJ2-7, with 8 bases fitting TRBD1. Germline values: CDR1 SEHNR, CDR2 FQNEAQ (reference sequence). The CDR3 runs to 14 residues. Trimming at V came to 1 base and at J to 6 bases, leaving 5 bases not matched to a gene. CDR3 nucleotide sequence: TGTGCCAGCAGCTTAGGAGGACAGGGCGGCGAGCAGTACTTC. Translated, it gives CASSLGGQGGEQYF. The full variable domain, completed using reference TRBV7-9 and TRBJ2-7, is DTGVSQNPRHKITKRGQNVTFRCDPISEHNRLYWYRQTLGQGPEFLTYFQNEAQLEKSRLLSDRFSAERPKGSFSTLEIQRTEQGDSAMYLCASSLGGQGGEQYFGPGTRLTVT.

This sequence joins TRBV5-1 and TRBJ1-1; maybe TRBD1 (6 bases). Trimming cost V 4 bases and J 6 bases, with 16 bases left between them. The CDR3 loop spans 14 amino acids. Germline values: CDR1 SGHRS, CDR2 YFSETQ. CDR3 coding DNA: TGCGCCAGCAGCCCCGACCTGGACAGACCTGAAGCTTTCTTT. It translates to CASSPDLDRPEAFF.

This clonotype was detected a few times. An end of the junction differs from the germline gene, which may be a read error. The rearrangement joins TRBV10-3 to TRBJ2-7, with TRBD1 matching 8 bases. Germline CDR1 reads ENHRY; CDR2 reads SYGVKD. The CDR3 has 14 residues. For the CDR3, the DNA is TGTGCCGTCAGTGATTCCGGGACAGGCTACGAGCAGTACTTC. This translates into CAVSDSGTGYEQYF.

This clonotype was counted between two and nine times. The genes are TRBV29-1 and TRBJ1-1; 9 bases are a match to TRBD1. The CDR3 has 12 residues. Germline V lookup: CDR1 SQVTM, CDR2 ANQGSEA. After removal of 5 bases from V and 5 bases from J, the junction contained 3 bases not matched to a gene. The CDR3 DNA reads TGCAGCGTTCGGGACAGGGTGACTGAAGCTTTCTTT. This gives the protein CSVRDRVTEAFF.

This chain joins TRBV15 and TRBJ2-7; D is undetermined. The CDR3 is made up of 14 amino acids. V lost 0 bases and J lost 3, with 9 bases in between. Germline loops: CDR1 LNHNV, CDR2 YYDKDF (reference sequence). The CDR3 reads CATSRDRTDYEQYF. CDR3 in DNA: TGTGCCACCAGCAGAGATCGTACAGACTACGAGCAGTACTTC.

This rearrangement joins TRBV20-1 to TRBJ2-7; 8 positions agree with TRBD2. Losses at the gene ends were 4 bases for V and 5 bases for J; bases not matched to a gene: 4. CDR1 and CDR2 from the germline V gene are DFQATT and SNEGSKA (reference sequence). The CDR3 consists of 12 residues. The CDR3 spells CSAKRESHEQYF. The CDR3 DNA reads TGCAGTGCTAAGCGGGAGTCCCACGAGCAGTACTTC.

The chain has TRBV18 and TRBJ2-7, with TRBD1 matching over 9 bases. The CDR3 totals 14 residues. V lost 4 bases to trimming and J lost 6 bases; unmatched junction nucleotides: 7. Germline CDR1 is KGHSH and CDR2 is LQKENI. The CDR3 nucleotides are TGTGCCAGCTCACAGGGACAGGGTAGCTCCGAGCAGTACTTC. Its translation is CASSQGQGSSEQYF.

This chain uses TRBV7-2 with TRBJ2-7; D remains unclear. Germline V gives CDR1 SGHTA, CDR2 FQGNSA. Trimming removed 6 bases at V and 2 bases at J, with 14 bases between. The CDR3 has 14 amino acids. The CDR3 nucleotides are TGTGCCAGCAGTCAAGATCCCCCTCCCTACGAGCAGTACTTC. Amino acid sequence: CASSQDPPPYEQYF. The entire variable domain, with the rest obtained from reference TRBV7-2 and TRBJ2-7, is as follows: GAGVSQSPSNKVTEKGKDVELRCDPISGHTALYWYRQSLGQGLEFLIYFQGNSAPDKSGLPSDRFSAERTGGSVSTLTIQRTQQEDSAVYLCASSQDPPPYEQYFGPGTRLTVT.

Only one count was recorded for this clonotype. This chain uses TRBV7-2 with TRBJ2-3, with 7 bases identical to TRBD1. V trimming: 5 bases; J trimming: 2 bases; junction bases outside the gene matches: 7. Germline values: CDR1 SGHTA, CDR2 FQGNSA. The CDR3 is made up of 15 amino acids. DNA of the CDR3: TGTGCCAGCAGCGCTTCCGGGACAGACACAGATACGCAGTATTTT. Its translation is CASSASGTDTDTQYF. The full variable domain, in which reference TRBV7-2 and TRBJ2-3 provide the parts outside the CDR3, is GAGVSQSPSNKVTEKGKDVELRCDPISGHTALYWYRQSLGQGLEFLIYFQGNSAPDKSGLPSDRFSAERTGGSVSTLTIQRTQQEDSAVYLCASSASGTDTDTQYFGPGTRLTVL.

This clonotype has just a few counts. The rearrangement joins TRBV20-1 to TRBJ2-1, with TRBD2 as a possible D gene (6 bases). The CDR3 runs 12 residues. V lost 6 bases, J lost 2 bases, and 8 bases lay in between. Germline V gene sequence: CDR1 DFQATT, CDR2 SNEGSKA (reference sequence). The CDR3 region has the DNA TGCAGTGCCGGGGGTACCTACAATGAGCAGTTCTTC. It is translated as CSAGGTYNEQFF.

In its sample, this clonotype was seen a few times. This chain links TRBV20-1 with TRBJ2-3; D call uncertain. The V gene lost 2 bases and the J gene lost 7 bases, with 10 bases spanning the gap. This CDR3 is 12 amino acids long. CDR1 DFQATT and CDR2 SNEGSKA come from the germline V gene (reference sequence). The CDR3: CSARLADHTQYF. CDR3 coding DNA: TGCAGTGCTAGATTGGCGGACCATACGCAGTATTTT.

This clonotype came up a few times. The rearrangement links TRBV6-5 to TRBJ1-5; D gene unclear. Trimming removed 6 bases from V and 7 bases from J, with 16 bases in between. This CDR3 spans 14 amino acids. Germline V gene data show CDR1 as MNHEY and CDR2 as SVGAGI. The CDR3 here is CASSGRGDGQPQHF. DNA of the CDR3: TGTGCCAGCAGCGGACGAGGCGACGGACAGCCCCAGCATTTT.